This entry concerns a single TCR beta chain. PCR employed 60 Vbeta and 13 Jbeta primers. The protocol was immunoSEQ multiplex PCR, while the TCRdb copy is restricted to in-frame clones and leaves out a portion. The data hold 100,000 to 150,000 clones, with 70% to 85% observed a single time. V shed 4 bases, J shed 6 bases, and the junction held 13 bases outside the gene matches. Germline loops: CDR1 SGHNT, CDR2 YYREEE (reference sequence). This CDR3 has 16 residues. The sample comes from a study of cytomegalovirus exposure and HLA in healthy donors. The material sequenced was PBMCs. The clonotype originates from a boy between 10 and 17 years old in good health and CMV-seronegative. This chain uses TRBV5-4 with TRBJ2-5; 9 nucleotides align to TRBD2. The CDR3 DNA reads TGTGCCAGCAGCCACAAGGATAGCGGGAGTATGCAGACCCAGTACTTC. This sequence encodes CASSHKDSGSMQTQYF.